This record looks at one T cell receptor (beta chain) sequence and its context. Its antigen remains unidentified. Noted time point: patch test 3, about 24 weeks after DPC sensitization. The treatment was: therapeutic diphenylcyclopropenone sensitization with weekly scalp DPC. Investigators collected blood before applying each patch test. The sample is drawn from a study of human T cells and chemical hapten exposure. Via MiXCR, TCRdb re-called the RACE reads, giving one row per CDR3 protein. The table includes 120,000 or so distinct CDR3 sequences, about 10% detected once. General observations from the study: Significantly more large CDR3 similarity clusters arose among expanded TCRs than among controls.

The input for sequencing was whole blood, taken in connection with sensitization to the hapten diphenylcyclopropenone (DPC). The source of this sequence is a woman between 45 and 60 years old with alopecia areata. Some clones in this sample may be carry-over from other donors' samples.

CDR3 sequence: CASSLHAGAYEQYF. DNA of the CDR3: TGTGCCAGCAGTTTACACGCAGGAGCCTACGAGCAGTACTTC. The chain is built from TRBV27 and TRBJ2-7, with no clear D. The V and J ends lost 2 bases and 2 bases respectively, with 10 bases between them. In germline, CDR1 is MNHEY, CDR2 SMNVEV (reference sequence). The CDR3 is made up of 14 amino acids.